This T cell receptor (beta chain) was captured in a study of beta chain features in type 1 diabetes (dated by TCRdb to between 2018 and 2020). About the investigation overall: Patients and healthy donors did not differ in mean age, gender distribution, total cell number or subset yield. Across all samples, approximately 98,000,000 sorted cells were examined, and cell number per subset correlated strongly with RNA yield. The study compared TCRB repertoires of sorted circulating CD4+ T cell subsets between recently diagnosed type 1 diabetes patients and matched healthy donors. Naive and central memory subsets were obtained from all 30 or so donors, but regulatory and stem cell-like memory subsets were isolated from only 8 patients and 8 healthy donors.

This clone was seen more than once but under ten times. Which antigen it targets is not known. No clone much larger than this one lies a single base away; base qualities are absent. The paper's findings and limits, for the study overall: Shorter templates might have been favored by PCR, but patient and control samples were amplified and corrected together, so both groups would have been affected equally by any skew. Because cDNA was sequenced instead of genomic DNA, highly expressing activated cells could be over-represented, though the groups showed no difference in activation or CD3 levels. Because small numbers of individuals were included in the HLA sub-analyses, any influence of HLA type on TCRB rearrangement was left unresolved. Naive, central memory and regulatory TCRB repertoires appeared to be more alike among patients than among healthy donors. In all four CD4+ subsets, TCRB CDR3 length was moderately but significantly shorter in type 1 diabetes patients. At VDJ recombination sites, patients with type 1 diabetes made fewer insertions and deleted more nucleotides, a pattern implying thymic rearrangement abnormalities.

In the germline V gene, CDR1 corresponds to SGHAT and CDR2 to FQNNGV. The CDR3 has 15 amino acids, counting the end cysteine and phenylalanine. The only DNA kept is the CDR3, 45 bases in frame from the first base. Trimming accounts for 4 bases at V and 2 bases at J, while the number of junction bases matched to no gene is 3. The entire isolated RNA was reverse transcribed using the High Capacity cDNA Reverse Transcription Kit, and thus expressed TCRB transcripts were sequenced. Deep immunoSEQ sequencing was performed on naive, central memory and regulatory T cell samples, with an average of roughly 3.5 million total reads per sample. Sorted cells were lysed in RLT buffer, and RNA was extracted using DNase-treated RNeasy Micro or Mini kits according to cell number. Each cell subset was processed separately to prevent cross-contamination, with patient and healthy donor samples processed together. The immunoSEQ multiplex PCR was used to amplify TCRB sequences from cDNA, yielding 87-bp fragments that span the CDR3 region. Sequencing of the amplicons was done on the Illumina HiSeq platform. The original methods were these. PCR bias was corrected computationally using synthetic template baselines, and reads within Hamming distance 2 were collapsed, with unmergeable singletons discarded. Reads were aligned to IMGT to assign V, D and J genes, CDR3 length, and insertions or deletions at six rearrangement sites. Within each subset, clonotype counts were normalized to the number of sorted cells before true diversity and Gini coefficients were calculated with the tcR R package. The overlap coefficient, calculated on TCRB nucleotide sequences, was used to quantify repertoire sharing. Out-of-frame TCRB sequences from naive cells were analyzed to stand in for the pre-selection repertoire. This is the immuneACCESS table as TCRdb keeps it, with only in-frame sequences that have V and J called. A part of the clones is gone; compared with another copy, unresolved V genes explain less than half, and the rest is unexplained. The DNA gave D and trimming, while V, J and clone size come from that table. The table for this sample lists 350,000 or so clones; 20% of them were counted only once. The leading ten clones occupy 0.044% of the sample.

Each donor gave one peripheral blood draw, about 110 mL on average, collected into heparinised tubes. A BD FACSAria II was used to sort naive, central memory, regulatory and stem cell-like memory CD4+ T cells with a panel that included CD45RO, CCR7, CD25, CD127, CD95 and CD27. All sorted populations exceeded 98% purity. PBMCs were isolated immediately by Lymphoprep density gradient centrifugation and stained directly without culture. So that batch effects would be minimized, each experiment stained and sorted samples in pairs, pairing one healthy donor with one patient. The chain is encoded by TRBV11-2 joined to TRBJ2-2; TRBD2 lines up with 8 middle nucleotides. Sequenced: naive CD4+ T cells from blood. The cell subset or site label for this specimen denotes: true naive CD4+ T cells. The TCR sequence derives from a young woman in good health. The nucleotides read TGTGCCAGCAGCTATACTAGCGGAAACACCGGGGAGCTGTTTTTT. Translated, this is CASSYTSGNTGELFF.